This T cell receptor (beta chain) is drawn from a study of T cells in Graves' hyperthyroidism and ophthalmopathy. Background on the study: Specimen type is peripheral blood, collected at initial diagnosis prior to any treatment. Whole-study results and caveats: Researchers report that a 13 V-J model separated ophthalmopathy from stable hyperthyroidism.

Deletions cut 0 bases from V and 0 bases from J, with 10 bases between. Germline CDR1 is SGHRS and CDR2 is YFSETQ. The CDR3 consists of 16 residues. Regions amplified from RNA transcripts were the TCR beta CDR3 regions. The TCR CDR3 was amplified in a first-round RT-PCR using the HTBI primer set. Using its own MiXCR run on the multiplex PCR reads, TCRdb lists one record per CDR3 protein. The sample gives roughly 400,000 distinct CDR3 sequences, about 14% of which show up once; 25% to 30% is in the top ten. For this clonotype: Antigen: not known.

Duration under 3 months, a NOSPECS grade of at least 4, and a Clinical Activity Score of at least 3 characterized the ophthalmopathy patients. The sequence was obtained from a man between 50 and 59 years old with Graves' ophthalmopathy. The chain carries TRBV5-1 and TRBJ2-1; possibly TRBD2 for D (5 bases). Sequencing was performed on blood. The CDR3 nucleotides read TGCGCCAGCAGCTTGGAACTGGGGAGCTCCTACAATGAGCAGTTCTTC. Its translation: CASSLELGSSYNEQFF.